A single sample is the source of the 27 T cell receptor beta chains below, sequenced in a study of tumor-infiltrating lymphocytes in primary liver carcinoma. For blood RNA, unsorted whole blood served as the source, and germline DNA was extracted too. From approximately 530 ng of total RNA, TCR beta-specific cDNA was reverse-transcribed using a constant-region primer. Investigators got TCR beta libraries out of three nested multiplex PCR rounds, done with slightly modified ARM-PCR. TRBV1-TRBV30 forward primers paired with a C-beta reverse primer drove the first two PCR rounds, about 9 cycles each. TCRdb redid the calling of the multiplex PCR reads with MiXCR, one entry per CDR3 protein. The repertoire has around 170,000 distinct CDR3 sequences, 50% to 75% of them found once; the top ten carry 72%. The sequenced material came from peripheral blood. All receptors come from a middle-aged man with primary liver carcinoma and hepatitis B virus infection.

The chain uses TRBV28 and TRBJ2-7, with 11 bases aligning to TRBD2. This CDR3 is built from 16 residues. The germline gives CDR1 MDHEN, CDR2 SYDVKM. V was clipped by 4 bases and J by 6 bases; unmatched bases: 11. As DNA, the CDR3 is TGTGCCAGCAGTTCACCCCAAACTAGCGGGAGCGTCGAGCAGTACTTC. As protein: CASSSPQTSGSVEQYF.

A word on this clonotype: This could be a read error, since a much larger clone is one nucleotide away. This rearrangement joins TRBV29-1 to TRBJ2-1; D remains unclear. V dropped 2 bases and J dropped 5 bases, with 4 bases sitting between them. The length of the CDR3 is 11 residues. The germline V gene encodes CDR1 SQVTM and CDR2 ANQGSEA. CDR3 nucleotides: TGCAGCGTTGAATCCCACAATGAGCAGTTCTTC. This encodes CSVESHNEQFF.

V is TRBV6-5 and J is TRBJ2-7; D perhaps matches TRBD2 (6 bases). Trimming left V 4 bases short and J 6 bases short, with 22 bases between. Germline loops: CDR1 MNHEY, CDR2 SVGAGI. The CDR3 spans 16 residues. The CDR3 nucleotides read TGTGCCAGCAGTTCTAGGCGGGGAACGGGCCGGGGCGAGCAGTACTTC. Its translation is CASSSRRGTGRGEQYF.

This rearrangement joins TRBV4-1 to TRBJ1-1; D remains ambiguous. The CDR3 length is 14 residues. The V gene lost 1 base and the J gene lost 3 bases, with 9 bases spanning the gap. Germline CDR1 reads MGHRA; CDR2 reads YSYEKL. The CDR3 nucleotides are TGCGCCAGCAGCCAAGGGACGGGATACACTGAAGCTTTCTTT. Residues: CASSQGTGYTEAFF.

J is TRBJ2-1 and V is TRBV4-2; TRBD2 aligns across 7 bases. The CDR3 length is 17 residues. Looked up from germline, CDR1 is LGHNA and CDR2 is YNFKEQ. V gave up 1 base and J gave up 4 bases; unmatched junction bases: 10. The CDR3 loop is CASSQVRTRTYYNEQFF. CDR3 nucleotide sequence: TGTGCCAGCAGCCAAGTCCGGACTAGAACCTATTACAATGAGCAGTTCTTC.

As for this clonotype: At one end the junction does not follow the germline gene, possibly because of a read error. V is TRBV30 and J is TRBJ2-7; no firm D call. Germline CDR1 is GTSNPN and CDR2 is SVGIG (reference sequence). The CDR3 extends over 13 amino acids. The CDR3 DNA reads TGTGCCTGGGGTGTAGCTGGGATGGGCGAGCAGTACTTC. This gives the protein CAWGVAGMGEQYF.

V gene TRBV19 combines with J gene TRBJ2-1; 9 bases map to TRBD1. The CDR3 spans 16 residues. Trimming removed 4 bases from V and 9 bases from J; junction bases left unmatched: 13. In germline, CDR1 is LNHDA, CDR2 SQIVND (reference sequence). The CDR3, as DNA: TGTGCCAGTAGTAGGGACAGGGCCCAAGGTATTAGTGAGCAGTTCTTC. This translates into CASSRDRAQGISEQFF.

The J gene is TRBJ1-2, the V gene TRBV12-3 or TRBV12-4, with TRBD1 matching over 7 bases. There are 14 residues in the CDR3. V was pared by 4 bases and J by 6 bases, with 8 bases of the junction left unmatched. CDR3: CASSSRQGIDGYTF. CDR3 bases: TGTGCCAGCAGTTCGCGACAGGGAATAGATGGCTACACCTTC.

The V gene is TRBV11-2, the J gene TRBJ1-3, with TRBD1 matching 8 bases. Trimming at V came to 4 bases and at J to 0 bases, leaving 17 bases not matched to a gene. Germline-derived CDR1 and CDR2 are SGHAT and FQNNGV. The CDR3 is 20 amino acids. CDR3: CASSSSLRGQVVNSGNTIYF. The CDR3 DNA sequence: TGTGCCAGCAGCTCCTCCCTCCGGGGACAGGTTGTCAACTCTGGAAACACCATATATTTT. The variable domain in full, completed from reference TRBV11-2 and TRBJ1-3, reads EAGVAQSPRYKIIEKRQSVAFWCNPISGHATLYWYQQILGQGPKLLIQFQNNGVVDDSQLPKDRFSAERLKGVDSTLKIQPAKLEDSAVYLCASSSSLRGQVVNSGNTIYFGEGSWLTVV.

As to this clonotype: The junction does not match germline at one end; this may be a read error. This chain links TRBV11-2 with TRBJ2-7; D possibly corresponds to TRBD1 (5 bases). The CDR3 is 14 amino acids. Per germline, CDR1 SGHAT and CDR2 FQNNGV. CDR3 loop: CVSSLGELSYERYF. CDR3 sequence (DNA): TGTGTCAGCAGCTTAGGGGAACTATCCTACGAGCGGTACTTC.

On this clonotype itself: One end of the junction is discordant with germline, which a read error may explain. This rearrangement joins TRBV11-2 to TRBJ2-2, with D perhaps matching TRBD1 or TRBD2 (5 bases each). The CDR3 runs 17 residues. Germline V gene data show CDR1 as SGHAT and CDR2 as FQNNGV. The CDR3 spells CTSSLVRTYSGTWELFF. CDR3 DNA sequence: TGTACCAGCAGCTTAGTTCGGACGTACTCAGGGACCTGGGAGCTGTTTTTT.

The chain recombines TRBV5-8 with TRBJ2-3; D is perhaps TRBD1 or TRBD2 (7 bases each). CDR1 and CDR2 (germline): SGHTS, YDEGEE. V was pared by 9 bases and J by 5 bases, with 22 bases between. This CDR3 spans 15 amino acids. The CDR3: CATSPEGGGIDTQYF. The DNA of the CDR3 is TGTGCCACCTCCCCCGAGGGAGGGGGCATAGATACGCAGTATTTT.

This clonotype was seen only a few times. J is TRBJ2-7 and V is TRBV29-1, with TRBD2 identical over 7 bases. Germline CDR1 is SQVTM and CDR2 is ANQGSEA. The ends lost 2 bases at V and 5 bases at J; junction bases unmatched: 6. This CDR3 comprises 13 residues. The CDR3 bases are TGCAGCGTTGAATGTGGGAGGGAGAACGAGCAGTACTTC. Its translation: CSVECGRENEQYF.

The rearrangement links TRBV6-1 to TRBJ1-2, with a possible D match to TRBD1 (6 bases). The V end was cut by 3 bases, the J end by 2 bases, with 13 bases between. The CDR3 spans 15 residues. Germline loops: CDR1 MNHNS, CDR2 SASEGT. CDR3 sequence: CASSDSGTPNYGYTF. CDR3 bases: TGTGCCAGCAGTGACTCCGGGACACCCAACTATGGCTACACCTTC.

This clonotype showed up just once. One end of the junction does not line up with germline, which may come from a read error. The chain employs TRBV6-5 and TRBJ2-1, with 8 positions matching TRBD1. The germline gives CDR1 MNHEY, CDR2 SVGAGI. The CDR3 runs 15 residues. As DNA, the CDR3 is TGTGCCAGCAGTTCCAGGGGGCTCGGTGGTAATGATCAGTTCTTC. It is translated as CASSSRGLGGNDQFF.

The chain combines TRBV4-1 with TRBJ2-3; 14 bases fit TRBD2. The CDR3 consists of 19 residues. Germline assignment: CDR1 MGHRA and CDR2 YSYEKL. Unmatched junction bases numbered 8, after V lost 2 bases and J lost 1 base. CDR3 coding DNA: TGCGCCAGCAGCCAACGGACTAGCGGGGGGACGTCCGGCACAGATACGCAGTATTTT. Its protein product is CASSQRTSGGTSGTDTQYF.

On this clonotype: This clone may be a read error of a much larger clone one base away. The V call is TRBV29-1, the J call TRBJ2-3, with TRBD1 as a possible D gene (6 bases). Germline V gives CDR1 SQVTM, CDR2 ANQGSEA. The CDR3 is 13 residues long. Trimming removed 4 bases at V and 4 bases at J, with 12 bases between. DNA for the CDR3: TGCAGCGTTGTTGGGCAGGGGTCAGATACGCAGTATTTT. Its translation: CSVVGQGSDTQYF.

A word on this clonotype: A much larger clone lies one base from this, so it may be a read error. The chain uses TRBV11-2 and TRBJ2-3; D gene unclear. The germline V gene has CDR1 SGHAT and CDR2 FQNNGV. V shed 2 bases and J shed 5 bases, with 17 bases lying between them. The CDR3 runs to 16 residues. The CDR3 sequence: CASSLNPSTSIDTQYF. The DNA of the CDR3 is TGTGCCAGCAGCTTAAACCCAAGTACCTCCATAGATACGCAGTATTTT.

As regards this clonotype: A much larger clone is a single base away; this may be a read error. This rearrangement joins TRBV4-1 to TRBJ2-5; D is undetermined. Looked up from germline, CDR1 is MGHRA and CDR2 is YSYEKL. Trimming removed 2 bases at V and 3 bases at J, with 10 bases between. CDR3 length equals 14 residues. CDR3 bases: TGCGCCAGCAGCCAATCGCGCGGAAAAGAGACCCAGTACTTC. It specifies CASSQSRGKETQYF.

The chain is built from TRBV12-3 or TRBV12-4 and TRBJ2-1; D is possibly TRBD2 (6 bases). With 1 base removed from V and 0 bases from J, the gap between germline ends came to 16 bases. The CDR3 length is 18 residues. The CDR3 here is CASSLGDLAESSYNEQFF. The CDR3 DNA sequence: TGTGCCAGCAGTTTAGGAGACTTAGCGGAGAGCTCCTACAATGAGCAGTTCTTC.

This clonotype was recorded at least ten times. The V call is TRBV29-1, the J call TRBJ2-3, with 7 nucleotides matching TRBD2. V lost 1 base, J lost 3 bases, and 7 bases stayed unmatched. The germline gives CDR1 SQVTM, CDR2 ANQGSEA. This CDR3 is built from 15 residues. The CDR3 DNA sequence: TGCAGCGTTGAAGGTAGCGGGTTGACGACAGATACGCAGTATTTT. This codes for CSVEGSGLTTDTQYF.

Regarding this clonotype: Mismatch with germline at one junction end may stem from a read error. This sequence joins TRBV4-1 and TRBJ2-1, with TRBD1 matching over 9 bases. The CDR3 runs to 15 residues. CDR1 is MGHRA, CDR2 YSYEKL, per germline. The CDR3 here is CASSQGGQGYIEQFF. CDR3 coding DNA: TGCGCCAGCAGCCAAGGGGGACAGGGCTACATTGAGCAGTTCTTC.

The CDR3 spells CASSLDSGSLYNEQFF. The CDR3 nucleotides read TGTGCCAGCAGCTTGGATAGCGGGAGTTTATACAATGAGCAGTTCTTC. The chain recombines TRBV5-4 with TRBJ2-1; 9 nucleotides agree with TRBD2. The V gene's germline CDR1 is SGHNT and CDR2 YYREEE (reference sequence). V lost 0 bases to trimming and J lost 4 bases; unmatched junction nucleotides: 5. The CDR3 loop spans 16 amino acids.

This clonotype occurred a few times. The J gene is TRBJ2-5, the V gene TRBV10-1, with 8 bases matching TRBD1. V was clipped by 2 bases and J by 3 bases; unmatched bases: 2. The CDR3 is made up of 14 amino acids. CDR1 and CDR2 (germline): WNHNN, SYGVQD (reference sequence). The CDR3: CASSEDRGKETQYF. CDR3 DNA: TGCGCCAGCAGTGAGGACAGGGGAAAAGAGACCCAGTACTTC.

The chain combines TRBV30 with TRBJ1-2; D is undetermined. V was shortened by 0 bases and J by 2 bases, with 13 bases between the two germline ends. Germline V CDR1 and CDR2: GTSNPN, SVGIG (reference sequence). The length of the CDR3 is 15 residues. Written as DNA, the CDR3 is TGTGCCTGGAGTGTTGAGGGCGGGCTAAACTATGGCTACACCTTC. Translation gives CAWSVEGGLNYGYTF.

This clonotype was counted once. Without the conserved terminal phenylalanine or tryptophan, this CDR3 likely stems from a read error. The chain combines TRBV29-1 with TRBJ2-1; 9 bases map to TRBD2. The CDR3 covers 16 residues. Germline CDR1 reads SQVTM; CDR2 reads ANQGSEA. Trimming cost V 1 base and J 8 bases; bases outside gene matches: 12. CDR3 nucleotides: TGCAGCGTTGAAGGGCTGCGGCTAGCGGGAACCGATGAGCAGTTCTCC. It yields the protein CSVEGLRLAGTDEQFS.

This clonotype was detected only a few times. This chain links TRBV7-8 with TRBJ2-3, with TRBD1 matching over 8 bases. The CDR3 contains 20 residues. V was pared by 1 base and J by 2 bases, with 17 bases of the junction left unmatched. The germline V gene encodes CDR1 SGHVS and CDR2 FQNEAQ. The CDR3: CASSLVGRGQGPHTTDTQYF. The CDR3 region has the DNA TGTGCCAGCAGCTTAGTAGGTCGCGGACAGGGCCCACATACCACAGATACGCAGTATTTT.